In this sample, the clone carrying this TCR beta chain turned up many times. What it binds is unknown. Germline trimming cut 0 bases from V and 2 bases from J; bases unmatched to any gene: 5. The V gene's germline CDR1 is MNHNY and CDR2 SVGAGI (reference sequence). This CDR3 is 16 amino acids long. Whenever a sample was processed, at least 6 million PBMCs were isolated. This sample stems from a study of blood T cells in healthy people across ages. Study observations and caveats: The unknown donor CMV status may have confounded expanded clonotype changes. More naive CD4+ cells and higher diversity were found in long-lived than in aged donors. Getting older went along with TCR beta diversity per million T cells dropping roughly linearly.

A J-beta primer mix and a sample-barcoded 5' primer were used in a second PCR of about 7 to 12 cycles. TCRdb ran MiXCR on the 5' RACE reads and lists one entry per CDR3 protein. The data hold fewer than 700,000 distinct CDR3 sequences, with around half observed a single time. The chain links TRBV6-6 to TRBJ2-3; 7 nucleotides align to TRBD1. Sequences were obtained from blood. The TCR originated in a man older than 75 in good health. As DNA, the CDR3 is TGTGCCAGCAGTTACTCGATAGGGGGCCCCACAGATACGCAGTATTTT. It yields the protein CASSYSIGGPTDTQYF.